The 7 T cell receptor beta chains in this list originate from one sample, sequenced in a study of cytomegalovirus exposure and HLA in healthy donors. The PCR used 60 Vbeta and 13 Jbeta primers. The assay was immunoSEQ multiplex PCR, and TCRdb's table has in-frame clones only and misses some. The top ten clones hold 3% of a sample with roughly 71,000 clones, almost 80% of them seen once. What was sequenced was PBMCs. The receptors stem from a girl under 18 in good health and CMV-seropositive.

This clone was counted once. This chain links TRBV6-1 with TRBJ2-5, with 7 bases lining up with TRBD1. Germline V gives CDR1 MNHNS, CDR2 SASEGT. The V segment lost 2 bases and the J segment 6 bases; nucleotides outside the gene matches: 3. The CDR3 is 13 residues long. The DNA of the CDR3 is TGTGCCAGCAGTGAACAGGGGGTAAAGACCCAGTACTTC. The encoded protein is CASSEQGVKTQYF.

V gene TRBV7-2 combines with J gene TRBJ1-1, with D possibly TRBD1 on 5 matching bases. The germline CDR1 and CDR2 sequences are SGHTA and FQGNSA. CDR3 length: 12 amino acids. The germline V and J ends were trimmed by 6 bases and 12 bases, with 17 bases remaining between them. In DNA form, the CDR3 reads TGTGCCAGCAGTCCGCAGGGCGGTGGTTCTTTCTTT. The encoded protein is CASSPQGGGSFF. Looking up the rest from reference TRBV7-2 and TRBJ1-1 gives the full variable domain: GAGVSQSPSNKVTEKGKDVELRCDPISGHTALYWYRQSLGQGLEFLIYFQGNSAPDKSGLPSDRFSAERTGGSVSTLTIQRTQQEDSAVYLCASSPQGGGSFFGQGTRLTVV.

This chain connects TRBV28 to TRBJ1-4; TRBD1 is a possible D gene (5 bases). Trimming stripped 6 bases from V and 8 bases from J, with 16 bases between. This CDR3 is built from 14 residues. Germline CDR1 reads MDHEN; CDR2 reads SYDVKM. This CDR3 reads CASRRRETAEKLFF. The CDR3 DNA reads as TGTGCCAGCAGACGAAGAGAGACAGCGGAAAAACTGTTTTTT.

The chain combines TRBV7-9 with TRBJ1-6; 9 bases map to TRBD1. The junction had 7 bases not matched to a gene; V was cut back by 3 bases and J by 7 bases. This CDR3 is 16 amino acids long. Germline V gene lookup returns CDR1 SEHNR and CDR2 FQNEAQ (reference sequence). CDR3 nucleotides: TGTGCCAGCAGCTTTGGGGGACAGGGATTGAATTCACCCCTCCACTTT. It encodes CASSFGGQGLNSPLHF.

This chain connects TRBV28 to TRBJ2-7; tentative D call: TRBD2 (6 bases). The length of the CDR3 is 16 residues. Trimming removed 2 bases at V and 5 bases at J, with 19 bases between. The germline CDR1 and CDR2 sequences are MDHEN and SYDVKM. The CDR3 is CASSLMDVRGEDEQYF. The CDR3 region has the DNA TGTGCCAGCAGTTTAATGGATGTAAGAGGGGAGGACGAGCAGTACTTC.

This clone occurred a few times. This chain joins TRBV6-5 and TRBJ2-1, with 9 bases identical to TRBD2. Trimming cost V 6 bases and J 6 bases; bases outside gene matches: 9. CDR1 is MNHEY, CDR2 SVGAGI, per germline. This CDR3 is 15 amino acids long. In nucleotides, the CDR3 is TGTGCCAGCAGCCCCCCGGGACTAGCCGTCAATGAGCAGTTCTTC. Translating it yields CASSPPGLAVNEQFF.

The chain links TRBV19 to TRBJ2-1; TRBD2 matches 10 bases. The CDR3 is 14 residues long. The V gene end was trimmed by 6 bases and the J gene end by 4 bases; junction bases not matched to a gene: 3. The germline gives CDR1 LNHDA, CDR2 SQIVND (reference sequence). CDR3 loop: CASRVLAGYNEQFF. The CDR3 coding sequence is TGTGCCAGTAGGGTACTAGCGGGATACAATGAGCAGTTCTTC.